Given below is one T cell receptor (beta chain) in context. V lost 3 bases, J lost 1 base, and 6 bases lay in between. Germline lookup yields CDR1 SGHVS and CDR2 FQNEAQ. This CDR3 region has 13 residues. The sample belongs to a study of T-cell reconstitution after alpha-beta-depleted transplantation in children. It was with unique molecular identifiers that the TCRbeta library was prepared. In TCRdb, the PCR reads were re-called with MiXCR into one record per CDR3 protein. Seen here are about a million distinct CDR3 sequences, roughly 31% observed once, and the top ten hold about 28%. This sequence originates from a boy under two years old who had a stem cell transplant for SCID, so the T cells may come from the graft donor. This sample comprised PBMCs, mostly from graft donor cells, obtained 360 days after TCRalphabeta/CD19-depleted stem cell transplant. The chain links TRBV7-8 to TRBJ1-2; D not certain. The DNA for the CDR3 is TGTGCCAGCAGCTTTGACGATAACTATGGCTACACCTTC. This translates into CASSFDDNYGYTF.